What follows are 16 T cell receptor beta chains derived from one specimen sequenced in a study of early T cells in non-severe SARS-CoV-2 infection. One entry per CDR3 protein, called by TCRdb with MiXCR from the 5' RACE reads. The table has tens of thousands of distinct CDR3 sequences, 7% to 10% seen once. Sample: whole blood. Receptor source: an adult who was a healthcare worker with PCR-confirmed SARS-CoV-2 infection or an uninfected control (not recorded which).

The sample holds a few counts of this clonotype. V usage is TRBV12-3 or TRBV12-4 and J usage is TRBJ2-1; D is unresolved. Trimming stripped 5 bases from V and 7 bases from J, with 21 bases between. The CDR3 sequence is 16 residues long. CDR3 DNA sequence: TGTGCCAGCAGTCCGTGGACCGGCCAGCTGGGGAATGAGCAGTTCTTC. It yields the protein CASSPWTGQLGNEQFF.

This clonotype has just a few counts. The chain uses TRBV14 and TRBJ1-4; no clear D gene. The V and J ends lost 2 bases and 7 bases respectively, with 11 bases between them. The CDR3 covers 14 residues. CDR1 is SGHDN, CDR2 FVKESK, per germline. The CDR3 sequence: CASSQSPRSEKLFF. CDR3 nucleotides: TGTGCCAGCAGCCAAAGCCCCCGGAGTGAAAAACTGTTTTTT. The full variable domain, in which reference TRBV14 and TRBJ1-4 provide the parts outside the CDR3, is EAGVTQFPSHSVIEKGQTVTLRCDPISGHDNLYWYRRVMGKEIKFLLHFVKESKQDESGMPNNRFLAERTGGTYSTLKVQPAELEDSGVYFCASSQSPRSEKLFFGSGTQLSVL.

The V call is TRBV18, the J call TRBJ1-1; a possible D gene is TRBD1 (5 bases). The CDR3 has 15 residues. CDR1 and CDR2 from the germline V gene are KGHSH and LQKENI. The ends were cut back, 3 bases at V and 1 base at J, with 12 bases in the middle. The CDR3: CASSPILQGNTEAFF. The CDR3 DNA follows: TGTGCCAGCTCACCGATTCTGCAGGGGAACACTGAAGCTTTCTTT.

This clonotype was detected ten times or more. This CDR3 is CASSPRGGTEAFF. DNA of the CDR3: TGTGCCAGCAGCCCGCGGGGTGGCACTGAAGCTTTCTTT. This chain joins TRBV7-8 and TRBJ1-1; no firm D call. The CDR3 sequence is 13 residues long. V was pared by 5 bases and J by 4 bases, with 11 bases between. The germline CDR1 and CDR2 sequences are SGHVS and FQNEAQ.

This clonotype occurred a few times. The J gene is TRBJ2-7, the V gene TRBV3-1; D unclear. CDR1 is LGHDT, CDR2 YNNKEL, per germline (reference sequence). V gave up 2 bases and J gave up 3 bases, with 5 bases separating them. This CDR3 has 12 residues. In DNA form, the CDR3 reads TGTGCCAGCAGCCAAAACAGCTACGAGCAGTACTTC. Translation gives CASSQNSYEQYF.

This clonotype showed up many times. J is TRBJ1-1 and V is TRBV12-5; tentatively, D is TRBD1 (5 bases). CDR3 length equals 14 residues. Germline CDR1 and CDR2: LGHNT and FRNRAP. V shed 0 bases and J shed 9 bases, with 14 bases lying between them. This CDR3 reads CASGLVMQGLKAFF. The CDR3 DNA is TGTGCTAGTGGTTTGGTAATGCAGGGACTGAAAGCTTTCTTT.

This clonotype was recorded at least ten times. This chain's CDR3 is CASSLARQNPTKRETQYF. CDR3 DNA sequence: TGTGCCAGCAGTTTAGCCAGACAGAACCCCACTAAGAGAGAGACCCAGTACTTC. This chain connects TRBV12-3 or TRBV12-4 to TRBJ2-5; maybe TRBD1 (5 bases). The CDR3 sequence is 18 residues long. Trimming removed 0 bases at V and 4 bases at J, with 21 bases between.

This clonotype was found a few times. The CDR3 region is CASSYSIPSGRQETQYF. The CDR3 bases are TGTGCCAGCAGTTACTCGATCCCAAGCGGTCGTCAAGAGACCCAGTACTTC. J is TRBJ2-5 and V is TRBV6-2 or TRBV6-3, with D possibly being TRBD2 (5 bases). CDR3 size: 17 residues. From germline, CDR1 is MNHEY and CDR2 SVGEGT. Trimming cost V 0 bases and J 2 bases, with 16 bases left between them.

The rearrangement joins TRBV7-9 to TRBJ2-7, with D possibly matching TRBD1 (6 bases). The CDR3 sequence is 15 residues long. Trimming removed 5 bases from V and 0 bases from J, with 14 bases in between. Germline V CDR1 and CDR2: SEHNR, FQNEAQ (reference sequence). CDR3 protein: CASSPGQISSYEQYF. The CDR3 region has the DNA TGTGCCAGCAGCCCAGGACAGATTAGCTCCTACGAGCAGTACTTC.

In its sample, this clonotype was seen many times. The chain links TRBV20-1 to TRBJ2-2; tentatively, D is TRBD2 (5 bases). This CDR3 comprises 15 residues. Trimming pared 1 base from V and 3 bases from J, leaving 12 bases between. Germline CDR1 is DFQATT and CDR2 is SNEGSKA (reference sequence). CDR3 nucleotides: TGCAGTGCTAGAGGGACCAGCGGATACACCGGGGAGCTGTTTTTT. This translates into CSARGTSGYTGELFF.

In this sample, this clonotype turned up many times. The V gene is TRBV18, the J gene TRBJ2-7, with 9 nucleotides matching TRBD2. This CDR3 contains 17 residues. Trimming at V came to 2 bases and at J to 5 bases, leaving 13 bases not matched to a gene. CDR1 KGHSH and CDR2 LQKENI come from the germline V gene. CDR3 loop: CASSPYQRLAGNDEQYF. For the CDR3, the DNA is TGTGCCAGCTCACCATATCAGCGGCTAGCGGGAAACGACGAGCAGTACTTC.

This clonotype was detected only a few times. This chain joins TRBV6-1 and TRBJ1-2; a possible D gene is TRBD1 (5 bases). This CDR3 spans 12 amino acids. Per the germline V gene, CDR1 is MNHNS and CDR2 is SASEGT. The V and J ends lost 1 base and 9 bases respectively, with 9 bases between them. In DNA, the CDR3 is TGTGCCAGCAGTGAAGGACAGAGGAGCTACACCTTC. As protein: CASSEGQRSYTF.

V and J are TRBV7-9 and TRBJ2-3; D not resolved. The CDR3 covers 13 residues. The germline V gene has CDR1 SEHNR and CDR2 FQNEAQ (reference sequence). Trimming cost V 4 bases and J 4 bases, with 9 bases left between them. The CDR3 protein is CASSSSSSDTQYF. The CDR3 DNA sequence: TGTGCCAGCAGCTCCTCTTCATCAGATACGCAGTATTTT.

This clonotype was recorded many times. J is TRBJ1-5 and V is TRBV6-2 or TRBV6-3; D is unresolved. V gave up 4 bases and J gave up 3 bases, with 13 bases separating them. Germline CDR1 and CDR2: MNHEY and SVGEGT. The CDR3 has 15 amino acids. The DNA of the CDR3 is TGTGCCAGCAGTTGGTCGGGTAGGGACAATCAGCCCCAGCATTTT. Its protein is CASSWSGRDNQPQHF.

In its sample, this clonotype was seen many times. This chain uses TRBV7-8 with TRBJ2-7, with D possibly being TRBD2 (6 bases). The CDR3 covers 14 residues. Trimming took 0 bases from V and 5 from J, leaving 11 bases between them. Germline V gives CDR1 SGHVS, CDR2 FQNEAQ. The CDR3 DNA follows: TGTGCCAGCAGCTTAGCGGTTTGGGGGGACGAGCAGTACTTC. As protein: CASSLAVWGDEQYF.

This clonotype came up many times. V and J are TRBV6-5 and TRBJ2-1, with 14 bases matching TRBD2. Germline V gene lookup returns CDR1 MNHEY and CDR2 SVGAGI. V was pared by 5 bases and J by 7 bases, with 10 bases of the junction left unmatched. The length of the CDR3 is 17 residues. The CDR3: CASSRGLAGGTGNEQFF. DNA of the CDR3: TGTGCCAGCAGTCGCGGACTAGCGGGAGGAACGGGGAATGAGCAGTTCTTC.